The 13 T cell receptor beta chains reported below all come from one sample, sequenced in a study of T cells in women clearing cervical HPV infection. Generated by immunoSEQ multiplex PCR, the TCRdb table keeps only in-frame clones and is missing some. The table for this sample gives tens of thousands of clones. The material sequenced was blood buffy coat. These receptors originate from a woman between 18 and 69 years old with a cervical HPV16 infection that either progressed to CIN3+ or cleared (not recorded which).

On this clone: The CDR3 end falls 3 residues outside the read, so it is completed with the germline J gene. V and J are TRBV24-1 and TRBJ2-3; TRBD2 aligns across 12 bases. Trimming cost V 6 bases and J 4 bases; bases outside gene matches: 4. CDR3 length equals 15 residues. The V gene's germline CDR1 is KGHDR and CDR2 SFDVKD. Partial CDR3 DNA: TGTGCCACCAGTCTAGCGGGAGGGGGCGCAGATACG. Its protein product is CATSLAGGGADT. The CDR3 reads in full as CATSLAGGGADTQYF.

Points on this clone: The CDR3 is cut off 3 residues early in the read; its end comes from the germline J gene. The chain uses TRBV19 and TRBJ2-3, with 12 bases identical to TRBD1. The germline gives CDR1 LNHDA, CDR2 SQIVND (reference sequence). The CDR3 is made up of 16 amino acids. The CDR3 loop reads CASSIKGQGAGQPQYF. Partial CDR3 DNA: TGTGCCAGTAGTATCAAGGGACAGGGGGCAGGTCAGCCG.

The CDR3 sequence is CASSEGVNYGQYF. Partial CDR3 DNA: TGTGCCAGCAGTGAAGGAGTTAACTATGGT. The V call is TRBV6-1, the J call TRBJ2-4; no clear D gene. The CDR3 extends 3 residues past the end of the read, so its final part is completed from the germline J gene. The germline V gene has CDR1 MNHNS and CDR2 SASEGT. The CDR3 is 13 amino acids.

As to this clone: Read sequence stops 3 residues before the CDR3 end, and the germline J gene provides the missing end. J is TRBJ2-2 and V is TRBV2; 7 bases fit TRBD1. The CDR3 has 15 amino acids. Germline CDR1 is SNHLY and CDR2 is FYNNEI. CDR3 in amino acids: CASSEIGGYRSPLFF. The part of the CDR3 DNA that was read is TGTGCCAGCAGTGAAATAGGGGGCTATAGATCACCG. Variable domain in full (rest from reference TRBV2 and TRBJ2-2): EPEVTQTPSHQVTQMGQEVILRCVPISNHLYFYWYRQILGQKVEFLVSFYNNEISEKSEIFDDQFSVERPDGSNFTLKIRSTKLEDSAMYFCASSEIGGYRSPLFFGEGSRLTVL.

Comments on this clone: The read stops 3 residues short of the end of the CDR3; the missing end is completed from the germline J gene. This CDR3 is also generated by other DNA sequences in the sample. J is TRBJ1-3 and V is TRBV2, with 10 bases matching TRBD1. There are 16 residues in the CDR3. Germline values: CDR1 SNHLY, CDR2 FYNNEI. J was trimmed by 4 bases and V by 2 bases; bases with no gene match: 5. Incomplete CDR3 DNA: TGTGCCAGCAGTGAACGACAGGGGGCAAGGGGAAACACC. Its protein product is CASSERQGARGNT. Given in full, the CDR3 is CASSERQGARGNTIYF. Filled out from reference TRBV2 and TRBJ1-3, the complete variable domain reads EPEVTQTPSHQVTQMGQEVILRCVPISNHLYFYWYRQILGQKVEFLVSFYNNEISEKSEIFDDQFSVERPDGSNFTLKIRSTKLEDSAMYFCASSERQGARGNTIYFGEGSWLTVV.

Remarks on this clone: Read coverage stops 3 residues before the CDR3 terminus; the germline J gene supplies the remainder. The chain couples TRBV10-3 to TRBJ1-2; the match to TRBD1 covers 9 bases. Germline CDR1 is ENHRY and CDR2 is SYGVKD. The CDR3 covers 14 residues. This chain's CDR3 is CAISARTGAEGYTF. The CDR3 DNA, read in part, is TGTGCCATCAGTGCCCGGACAGGGGCGGAAGGC.

Regarding this clone: Read data end 3 residues before the CDR3 end; the end is taken from the germline J gene. The V and J genes are TRBV19 and TRBJ1-4, with D perhaps matching TRBD1 (5 bases). Germline CDR1 and CDR2: LNHDA and SQIVND (reference sequence). The germline V and J ends were trimmed by 6 bases and 2 bases, with 13 bases remaining between them. CDR3 length: 15 residues. The DNA read from the CDR3 is TGTGCCAGTAGACACCTTGGGGCGACTAATGAAAAA. Its translation: CASRHLGATNEK. The whole CDR3 sequence is CASRHLGATNEKLFF.

As for this clone: Coverage ceases 3 residues before the CDR3 finishes, and the germline J gene fills in the end. The chain employs TRBV19 and TRBJ1-1, with 9 bases lining up with TRBD1. V was clipped by 5 bases and J by 7 bases; unmatched bases: 8. Per the germline V gene, CDR1 is LNHDA and CDR2 is SQIVND (reference sequence). The CDR3 totals 14 residues. The CDR3 bases that were read are TGTGCCAGTAGTCCACAGGGGGCTTGGATTGAA. Amino acid sequence: CASSPQGAWIE. The full-length CDR3 reads as CASSPQGAWIEAFF. Drawing the rest from reference TRBV19 and TRBJ1-1, the complete variable domain is DGGITQSPKYLFRKEGQNVTLSCEQNLNHDAMYWYRQDPGQGLRLIYYSQIVNDFQKGDIAEGYSVSREKKESFPLTVTSAQKNPTAFYLCASSPQGAWIEAFFGQGTRLTVV.

Turning to this clone: The junction departs from germline at one end; a sequencing error may be responsible. The CDR3 goes on 3 residues after the read ends, and that part is filled in from the germline J gene. The same CDR3 also results from other DNA sequences found in this sample. V and J are TRBV20-1 and TRBJ1-3; unclear D gene. The CDR3 length is 16 residues. Looked up from germline, CDR1 is DFQATT and CDR2 is SNEGSKA (reference sequence). CDR3 DNA, as far as it was read: TGCAGTGCTAGTCCCTCTACGACCCAGGTCCGAAACACG. It encodes CSASPSTTQVRNT. The entire CDR3 reads CSASPSTTQVRNTIYF.

Details on this clone: The CDR3 end is not reached by the read, which stops 3 residues before it; the germline J gene fills it in. The V call is TRBV5-1, the J call TRBJ1-5; no clear D gene. Germline CDR1 and CDR2: SGHRS and YFSETQ. The V gene lost 0 bases and the J gene lost 2 bases, with 9 bases spanning the gap. This CDR3 is 15 amino acids long. The CDR3 sequence: CASSLEGGRNQPQHF. The covered CDR3 bases are TGCGCCAGCAGCTTGGAGGGTGGTCGCAATCAGCCC.

Note on this clone: Coverage ceases 3 residues before the CDR3 finishes, and the germline J gene fills in the end. The V and J genes are TRBV24-1 and TRBJ2-3; 8 nucleotides match TRBD1. CDR3 length equals 18 residues. V lost 0 bases and J lost 5; bases outside the gene matches: 12. Germline-derived CDR1 and CDR2 are KGHDR and SFDVKD. The CDR3 sequence: CATSDLRTGPGGKDTQYF. CDR3 bases read: TGTGCCACCAGTGATTTGAGAACGGGGCCAGGGGGCAAAGATACG.

Regarding this clone: The read is 3 residues too short to cover the CDR3 end, so that end is filled in from the germline J gene. This rearrangement joins TRBV29-1 to TRBJ1-2; no definite D call. The CDR3 runs to 13 residues. Germline values: CDR1 SQVTM, CDR2 ANQGSEA. The CDR3 protein is CSVVWADTYDYTF. The DNA read from the CDR3 is TGCAGCGTTGTATGGGCAGATACCTACGAC.

As for this clone: The read terminates 3 residues ahead of where the CDR3 ends, so the germline J gene completes it. The gene calls are TRBV7-2 and TRBJ1-5, with TRBD1 matching over 12 bases. The CDR3 length is 15 residues. In germline, CDR1 is SGHTA, CDR2 FQGNSA. V dropped 3 bases and J dropped 7; count of bases not matched to a gene: 4. The sequenced part of the CDR3 DNA is TGTGCCAGCAGCTTCGGGACAGGGGGCGGCCAGCCC. The encoded protein is CASSFGTGGGQP. The CDR3, in full, reads CASSFGTGGGQPQHF.